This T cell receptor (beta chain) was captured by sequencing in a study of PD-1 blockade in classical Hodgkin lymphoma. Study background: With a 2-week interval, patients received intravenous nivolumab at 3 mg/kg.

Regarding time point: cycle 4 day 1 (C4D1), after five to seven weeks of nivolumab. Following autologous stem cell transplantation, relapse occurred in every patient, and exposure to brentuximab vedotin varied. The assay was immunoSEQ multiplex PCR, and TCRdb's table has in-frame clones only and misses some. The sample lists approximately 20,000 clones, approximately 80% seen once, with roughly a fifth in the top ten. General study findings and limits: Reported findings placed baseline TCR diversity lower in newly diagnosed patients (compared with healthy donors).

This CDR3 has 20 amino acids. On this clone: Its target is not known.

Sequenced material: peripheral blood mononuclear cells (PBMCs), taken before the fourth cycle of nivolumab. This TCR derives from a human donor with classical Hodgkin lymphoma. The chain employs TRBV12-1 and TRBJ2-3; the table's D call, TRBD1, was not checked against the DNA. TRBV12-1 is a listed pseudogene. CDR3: CASSPIKTGSGPPSTDTQYF. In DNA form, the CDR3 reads TGTGCCAGCAGCCCCATCAAGACAGGATCCGGCCCGCCTAGCACAGATACGCAGTATTTT.